This T cell receptor (beta chain) stems from a study of early T cells in non-severe SARS-CoV-2 infection. About the study: RNA in bulk from unsorted whole blood was sequenced, and chains were unpaired.

Molecules of cDNA were individually given unique molecular identifiers that were attached to them. A single record per CDR3 protein comes from TCRdb applying MiXCR to the 5' RACE reads. The sample includes about 90,000 distinct CDR3 sequences, about 12% of them seen just once. Broader study findings: The matching step, a VDJdb search, favored anti-spike CD8 responses and missed private and CD4 specificities.

This clonotype was seen a few times. The target antigen is unknown. Trimming took 7 bases from V and 2 from J, leaving 18 bases between them. This CDR3 is built from 15 residues. Looked up from germline, CDR1 is MNHEY and CDR2 is SMNVEV (reference sequence). The source is an adult who was a healthcare worker with PCR-confirmed SARS-CoV-2 infection or an uninfected control (not recorded which). The chain links TRBV27 to TRBJ2-7; D remains ambiguous. Sequences were derived from whole blood, sampled at baseline. The CDR3 is CASKKVAVGTYEQYF. The CDR3, as DNA: TGTGCCAGCAAGAAGGTGGCGGTGGGCACCTACGAGCAGTACTTC.